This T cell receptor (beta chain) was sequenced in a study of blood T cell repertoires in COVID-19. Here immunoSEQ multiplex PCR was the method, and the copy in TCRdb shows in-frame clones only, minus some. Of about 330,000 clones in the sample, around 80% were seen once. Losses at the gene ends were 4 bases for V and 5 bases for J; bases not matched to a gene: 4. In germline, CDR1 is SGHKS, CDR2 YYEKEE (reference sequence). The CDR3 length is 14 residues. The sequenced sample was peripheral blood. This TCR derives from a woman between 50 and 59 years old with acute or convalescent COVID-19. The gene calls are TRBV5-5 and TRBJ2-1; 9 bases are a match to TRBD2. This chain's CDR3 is CASSPGLANNEQFF. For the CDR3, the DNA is TGTGCCAGCAGCCCGGGACTAGCAAACAATGAGCAGTTCTTC. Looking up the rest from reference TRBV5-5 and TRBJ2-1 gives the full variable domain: DAGVTQSPTHLIKTRGQQVTLRCSPISGHKSVSWYQQVLGQGPQFIFQYYEKEERGRGNFPDRFSARQFPNYSSELNVNALLLGDSALYLCASSPGLANNEQFFGPGTRLTVL.